The source of this T cell receptor (beta chain) is a study of OX40 agonist ivuxolimab in advanced cancers. Assay used: immunoSEQ multiplex PCR; TCRdb lists only in-frame clones, some missing. This sample has around 98,000 clones, with roughly 87% found just once. The CDR3 covers 15 residues. Germline assignment: CDR1 SGHVS and CDR2 FNYEAQ. V trimming: 5 bases; J trimming: 1 base; junction bases outside the gene matches: 5. Material: CD4+ or CD8+ T cells sorted from blood, obtained in a trial of the OX40 agonist ivuxolimab. The sequence came from an adult with an advanced solid tumor such as melanoma, head and neck, liver or kidney cancer. The chain recombines TRBV7-6 with TRBJ2-1, with 7 nucleotides matching TRBD1. The CDR3 sequence: CASSPRQGSYNEQFF. Written as DNA, the CDR3 is TGTGCCAGCAGCCCACGACAGGGATCCTACAATGAGCAGTTCTTC.